This T cell receptor (beta chain) was obtained from a study of CD8 T cells in Susac syndrome. Turning to the study itself: At blood draw, Susac syndrome patients were therapy-naive, on corticosteroids, or on intravenous immunoglobulin alone.

Looked up from germline, CDR1 is PRHDT and CDR2 is FYEKMQ (reference sequence). V trimming: 4 bases; J trimming: 9 bases; junction bases outside the gene matches: 14. The CDR3 spans 15 residues. TEMRA cells were FACS-enriched, while CD8+ and CD4+ T cells were negatively isolated. Random hexamers primed reverse transcription of roughly 0.45 to 1 ug RNA. TCRdb called the immunoSEQ multiplex PCR reads again in MiXCR, with one record for every CDR3 protein. The repertoire holds tens of thousands of distinct CDR3 sequences, with about 95% as singletons. The sequence derives from a human donor with Susac syndrome. The sequenced material came from CD8+ T cells from PBMCs. The chain employs TRBV13 and TRBJ2-7; 8 positions agree with TRBD2. The CDR3 is CASSSAGGNPSAQYF. In nucleotides, the CDR3 is TGTGCCAGCAGCTCCGCGGGGGGCAATCCGTCCGCGCAGTACTTC.